Listed below are T cell receptor beta chains from one sample, sequenced in a study of post-analysis software for immune sequencing data. Via MiXCR, TCRdb re-called the PCR reads, giving one row per CDR3 protein. The sample carries roughly 800,000 distinct CDR3 sequences, 25% to 30% recorded once. What was sequenced was blood. These receptors came from a girl between 5 and 17 years old with multiple sclerosis. Each CDR3 is given with its conserved first and last residue. The D gene is left open where the match is weak. Size tells how often a clone was seen (once, few, many) or the class of an expanded clone, and some rows leave it out.

- | TRBJ1-1 | - | TRBV6-5 | TGTGCCAGCAGTTACGCAGGAAAGGCTGAAGCTTTCTTT | CASSYAGKAEAFF
TRBD1 | TRBJ2-1 | - | TRBV20-1 | TGCAGTGCTAGGGAACTAGGGGGCGCCGACAATGAGCAGTTCTTC | CSARELGGADNEQFF
TRBD2 | TRBJ2-1 | - | TRBV28 | TGTGCCAGCACCAAAGGCACTAGCGCTTCGTGGAATGAGCAGTTCTTC | CASTKGTSASWNEQFF
TRBD1 | TRBJ2-7 | few | TRBV7-9 | TGTGCCAGCAGCTTACTGGACAGGGGGTCGGAGGAGCAGTACTTC | CASSLLDRGSEEQYF
TRBD1 | TRBJ2-7 | few | TRBV9 | TGTGCCAGCAGCGTAGGGGACAGCTACGAGCAGTACTTC | CASSVGDSYEQYF
- | TRBJ2-3 | once | TRBV27 | TGTACCAGCAGTCCCTACACAGATACGCAGTATTTT | CTSSPYTDTQYF
- | TRBJ2-7 | few | TRBV7-2 | TGTGCCAGCAGTCGGTATCGGCCTTACTACGAGCAGTACTTC | CASSRYRPYYEQYF
TRBD2 | TRBJ2-3 | - | TRBV5-4 | TGTGCCAGCAGCTTTAGCGGGGGGGCTCCTACGCAGTATTTT | CASSFSGGAPTQYF
TRBD2 | TRBJ2-5 | - | TRBV7-2 | TGTGCCAGCAGCTTAGGGGGGCCTAGCGGGAGGGCCTCGCGGGAGACCCAGTACTTC | CASSLGGPSGRASRETQYF
TRBD2 | TRBJ2-1 | few | TRBV20-1 | TGCAGTGCTGCGACTCCGGGACTAGCGAGAGGCAATGAGCAGTTCTTC | CSAATPGLARGNEQFF
- | TRBJ1-1 | - | TRBV20-1 | TGCGGGGGGGTTTGGGGCACTGAAGCTTTCTTT | CGGVWGTEAFF
TRBD1 | TRBJ1-2 | few | TRBV7-9 | TGTGCCAGCAGCGCTAGCGGGACAGGGGGTAAAGGCTACACCTTC | CASSASGTGGKGYTF
- | TRBJ1-4 | few | TRBV29-1 | TGCAGCGTTTGGTCTAATGAAAAACTGTTTTTT | CSVWSNEKLFF
TRBD1 | TRBJ1-2 | - | TRBV5-1 | TGCGCCAGCAGCTTGGAAGCCGGGGTTGGGACAGGGGATGGCTACACCTTC | CASSLEAGVGTGDGYTF
- | TRBJ1-1 | - | TRBV6-1 | TGTGCCAGCAGGCCCTCGGGGTTTTCGAACACTGAAGCTTTCTTT | CASRPSGFSNTEAFF
- | TRBJ2-7 | - | TRBV7-2 | TGTGCCAGCAGCTTAGAAGGGATACGGACCTACGAGCAGTACTTC | CASSLEGIRTYEQYF
- | TRBJ2-2 | few | TRBV12-5 | TGTGCTAGTGGTTCCGGACTGAACACCGGGGAGCTGTTTTTT | CASGSGLNTGELFF
- | TRBJ1-1 | - | TRBV29-1 | TGCAGCGCCCTCACGGGGAACACTGAAGCTTTCTTT | CSALTGNTEAFF
TRBD2 | TRBJ2-3 | few | TRBV7-9 | TGTGCCAGCAGCTTAGGTCGGGTAGCGGGAGTCATTCCAGATACGCAGTATTTT | CASSLGRVAGVIPDTQYF
TRBD2 | TRBJ2-1 | few | TRBV9 | TGTGCCAGCAGCGTGACTAGCGGGGCACACAATGAGCAGTTCTTC | CASSVTSGAHNEQFF
- | TRBJ2-1 | few | TRBV29-1 | TGCAGCGTTGTGATAGTACGGGATGAGCAGTTCTTC | CSVVIVRDEQFF
TRBD2 | TRBJ2-1 | - | TRBV5-1 | TGCGCCAGCACTCTTGGACTAGCACGCAGGGAGCAGTTCTTC | CASTLGLARREQFF
- | TRBJ2-1 | few | TRBV28 | TGTGCCAGCAGTTCCAATCGAATAGGGGTCAATGAGCAGTTCTTC | CASSSNRIGVNEQFF
TRBD1 | TRBJ2-3 | - | TRBV7-2 | TGTGCCAGCAGCTTAGGGCAGGGGGCCGCCCAGGCGCAGTATTTT | CASSLGQGAAQAQYF
- | TRBJ2-1 | - | TRBV6-2/TRBV6-3 | TGTGCCAGCAGTCGTAGCGCCGCCTACAATGAGCAGTTCTTC | CASSRSAAYNEQFF
TRBD1 | TRBJ1-5 | - | TRBV7-9 | TGTGCCGGCAGCTACGGGACAGGGGGCTTTCAGCCCCAGCATTTT | CAGSYGTGGFQPQHF
- | TRBJ2-1 | few | TRBV3-1 | TGTGCCAGCAGCCAGAATCCGGCCCCCAATGAGCAGTTCTTC | CASSQNPAPNEQFF
TRBD1 | TRBJ1-2 | - | TRBV10-3 | TGTGCCATCAGGGCCTCTGGGACAGGGGATGGCTACACCTTC | CAIRASGTGDGYTF